These 25 T cell receptor beta chains share one sample of origin, sequenced in a study of blood T cell repertoires in COVID-19. Produced via immunoSEQ multiplex PCR; TCRdb's table is partial and in-frame only. The sample includes under 300,000 clones, about 80% of them seen just once. The sample taken for sequencing was PBMCs or T cells enriched from blood (not recorded which). The receptors derive from a man aged 45-65 years who had recovered from COVID-19.

Regarding this clone: A much bigger clone sits one base away, suggesting this may be a read error. In the same sample, other DNA sequences code for this CDR3. The genes are TRBV18 and TRBJ1-3; 8 bases are shared with TRBD1. The germline V gene has CDR1 KGHSH and CDR2 LQKENI. The CDR3 has 14 residues. With V trimmed by 3 bases and J by 3 bases, 1 base remained unmatched. The CDR3 is CASSPGQGGNTIYF. DNA of the CDR3: TGTGCCAGCTCACCCGGACAGGGTGGAAACACCATATATTTT.

This rearrangement joins TRBV5-1 to TRBJ1-2, with TRBD1 matching over 8 bases. The CDR3 totals 14 residues. Germline trimming cut 4 bases from V and 5 bases from J; bases unmatched to any gene: 7. Germline lookup yields CDR1 SGHRS and CDR2 YFSETQ. CDR3 sequence: CASSNAGGSYGYTF. CDR3 DNA: TGCGCCAGCAGCAACGCAGGGGGCAGTTATGGCTACACCTTC.

As to this clone: One junction end does not reproduce the germline sequence, and a read error may be involved. The chain joins TRBV5-6 to TRBJ2-7; TRBD2 matches 8 bases. CDR1 and CDR2 from the germline V gene are SGHDT and YYEEEE. The CDR3 spans 14 residues. The DNA for the CDR3 is TGTGCCAGCAGCTTACGAGGACTAGCCTACGTGCAGTACTTC. Translated, it gives CASSLRGLAYVQYF.

The chain links TRBV7-2 to TRBJ2-2, with D possibly matching TRBD1 (5 bases). The CDR3 has 15 residues. Trimming removed 2 bases from V and 5 bases from J, with 12 bases in between. Germline V gene sequence: CDR1 SGHTA, CDR2 FQGNSA. CDR3 in DNA: TGTGCCAGCAGCTTATCCGGGCCAGGGACCGGGGAGCTGTTTTTT. Residues: CASSLSGPGTGELFF.

J is TRBJ2-7 and V is TRBV5-1; D might be TRBD1 (6 bases). Germline-derived CDR1 and CDR2 are SGHRS and YFSETQ. The CDR3 runs to 14 residues. The V end was cut by 0 bases, the J end by 5 bases, with 12 bases between. In DNA, the CDR3 is TGCGCCAGCAGCTTGGACAGGGTACAGGACGAGCAGTACTTC. Protein: CASSLDRVQDEQYF.

CDR3 nucleotides: TGTGCCAGCAGCTTATCGAGAGACTATGGCTACACCTTC. This encodes CASSLSRDYGYTF. The V gene is TRBV7-9, the J gene TRBJ1-2, with unresolved D. This CDR3 region has 13 residues. Germline CDR1 is SEHNR and CDR2 is FQNEAQ (reference sequence). Deletions cut 2 bases from V and 3 bases from J, with 7 bases between.

V and J are TRBV25-1 and TRBJ1-2; D remains ambiguous. Germline CDR1 reads MGHDK; CDR2 reads SYGVNS. V was pared by 3 bases and J by 3 bases, with 5 bases between. CDR3 length equals 12 residues. CDR3 protein: CASSDPYYGYTF. CDR3 DNA: TGTGCCAGCAGTGACCCATACTATGGCTACACCTTC.

This chain connects TRBV10-3 to TRBJ2-1; D ambiguous. The CDR3 totals 14 residues. CDR1 is ENHRY and CDR2 is SYGVKD in the germline V gene. V dropped 3 bases and J dropped 5 bases, with 11 bases sitting between them. Here the CDR3 reads CAISERPADNEQFF. The CDR3 DNA is TGTGCCATCAGTGAAAGGCCGGCGGACAATGAGCAGTTCTTC.

This clone was picked up many times. The J gene is TRBJ2-1, the V gene TRBV5-1; 7 bases are a match to TRBD2. J gave up 7 bases and V 4 bases, and 8 bases lay outside the gene matches. The germline gives CDR1 SGHRS, CDR2 YFSETQ. This CDR3 comprises 14 residues. CDR3 bases: TGCGCCAGCAGCCCAAGCGGGGTTGAGAATGAGCAGTTCTTC. This codes for CASSPSGVENEQFF.

This rearrangement joins TRBV3-1 (or the pseudogene TRBV3-2) to TRBJ2-7, with TRBD1 as a possible D gene (6 bases). The CDR3 loop spans 13 amino acids. In germline, CDR1 is LGHDT, CDR2 YNNKEL (reference sequence). The V end was cut by 4 bases, the J end by 6 bases, with 13 bases between. CDR3 sequence (DNA): TGTGCCAGCAGCCCCCACAGGGTCGCCGAGCAGTACTTC. Translated, it gives CASSPHRVAEQYF.

This chain connects TRBV6-1 to TRBJ1-2; 9 bases match TRBD1. The germline V gene has CDR1 MNHNS and CDR2 SASEGT. Trimming at V came to 1 base and at J to 6 bases, leaving 6 bases not matched to a gene. The CDR3 contains 15 residues. This CDR3 reads CASSEEAGDRDGYTF. CDR3 coding DNA: TGTGCCAGCAGTGAAGAGGCCGGGGACAGGGATGGCTACACCTTC.

The chain carries TRBV10-1 and TRBJ2-7, with TRBD2 identical over 8 bases. J lost 2 bases, V lost 6 bases, and 6 bases had no gene match. Per germline, CDR1 WNHNN and CDR2 SYGVQD (reference sequence). The length of the CDR3 is 14 residues. The CDR3 protein is CASSPAGVPYEQYF. CDR3 coding DNA: TGCGCCAGCAGCCCAGCGGGAGTCCCCTACGAGCAGTACTTC.

The chain joins TRBV27 to TRBJ2-1, with 8 bases matching TRBD1. Germline CDR1 and CDR2: MNHEY and SMNVEV (reference sequence). V lost 2 bases and J lost 4; bases outside the gene matches: 7. The CDR3 is 16 residues long. The CDR3 region has the DNA TGTGCCAGCAGTTTAATGTGGCGACAGGGGTACAATGAGCAGTTCTTC. Encoded protein: CASSLMWRQGYNEQFF.

This sequence joins TRBV10-3 and TRBJ2-1, with 7 nucleotides matching TRBD2. Trimming at V came to 0 bases and at J to 2 bases, leaving 7 bases not matched to a gene. This CDR3 contains 17 residues. Germline assignment: CDR1 ENHRY and CDR2 SYGVKD. CDR3 nucleotides: TGTGCCATCAGTGAGTCGGAAGGGAGGGTGCCCTACAATGAGCAGTTCTTC. This encodes CAISESEGRVPYNEQFF.

This clone was seen a handful of times. This sequence joins TRBV28 and TRBJ1-2; no reliable D call. In germline, CDR1 is MDHEN, CDR2 SYDVKM. The CDR3 is 13 amino acids. Trimming pared 7 bases from V and 4 bases from J, leaving 13 bases between. CDR3 nucleotide sequence: TGTGCCAGCACCCGGGCGGGGAGCTATGGCTACACCTTC. Translating it yields CASTRAGSYGYTF.

V is TRBV7-2 and J is TRBJ2-1; a possible D gene is TRBD2 (5 bases). The CDR3 has 15 amino acids. The V gene lost 4 bases and the J gene lost 0 bases, with 10 bases spanning the gap. Per germline, CDR1 SGHTA and CDR2 FQGNSA. The CDR3 DNA follows: TGTGCCAGCAGCTCGGGATTGAGCTCCTACAATGAGCAGTTCTTC. Translation gives CASSSGLSSYNEQFF.

This chain joins TRBV4-1 and TRBJ1-2; D uncertain. Germline CDR1 and CDR2: MGHRA and YSYEKL. The CDR3 consists of 13 residues. V shed 1 base and J shed 0 bases, with 3 bases lying between them. CDR3 bases: TGCGCCAGCAGCCAAGCAGCTAACTATGGCTACACCTTC. Translated: CASSQAANYGYTF.

V usage is TRBV10-2 and J usage is TRBJ2-2; maybe TRBD1 (5 bases). The V end lost 6 bases, the J end lost 5 bases, and 13 bases lay between the germline ends. The V gene's germline CDR1 is WSHSY and CDR2 SAAADI. The CDR3 loop spans 14 amino acids. In nucleotides, the CDR3 is TGCGCCAGCAGCTTGACAGTTGGGACCGGGGAGCTGTTTTTT. Translated: CASSLTVGTGELFF.

The genes are TRBV14 and TRBJ2-3; 7 bases align to TRBD2. The V segment lost 3 bases and the J segment 6 bases; nucleotides outside the gene matches: 9. The CDR3 sequence is 15 residues long. Germline CDR1 reads SGHDN; CDR2 reads FVKESK. The CDR3 DNA is TGTGCCAGCAGCCAGAGAGCGGGATCTCGGGATACGCAGTATTTT. Its protein is CASSQRAGSRDTQYF.

The chain carries TRBV28 and TRBJ2-1, with D possibly matching TRBD1 (6 bases). The germline V gene encodes CDR1 MDHEN and CDR2 SYDVKM. This CDR3 has 14 residues. Trimming took off 10 bases at V and 3 bases at J, with 16 bases between the two ends. The CDR3 sequence is CATLYRVSYNEQFF. The DNA of the CDR3 is TGTGCCACCCTATACAGGGTCAGCTACAATGAGCAGTTCTTC.

V usage is TRBV30 and J usage is TRBJ1-6; TRBD1 matches 9 bases. Per germline, CDR1 GTSNPN and CDR2 SVGIG (reference sequence). The CDR3 runs 15 residues. Trimming at V came to 0 bases and at J to 14 bases, leaving 11 bases not matched to a gene. In DNA form, the CDR3 reads TGTGCCTGGAGTGTATCGGGACAGGGTCTTCCGACCCTCCACTTT. This gives the protein CAWSVSGQGLPTLHF.

The chain employs TRBV10-3 and TRBJ2-3; D gene uncertain. V lost 6 bases and J lost 6, with 10 bases in between. This CDR3 has 12 residues. The V gene's germline CDR1 is ENHRY and CDR2 SYGVKD. This CDR3 reads CAIRTAGDTQYF. The CDR3 nucleotides are TGTGCCATCAGAACCGCCGGGGATACGCAGTATTTT.

The V and J genes are TRBV15 and TRBJ2-1; D is unclear. The CDR3 covers 16 residues. Germline CDR1 is LNHNV and CDR2 is YYDKDF (reference sequence). Trimming stripped 0 bases from V and 1 base from J, with 10 bases between. The CDR3, as DNA: TGTGCCACCAGCAGAGAACTATCTGGGTCCTACAATGAGCAGTTCTTC. Its protein product is CATSRELSGSYNEQFF.

The V and J genes are TRBV7-3 and TRBJ2-2; TRBD1 aligns across 7 bases. V lost 6 bases, J lost 0 bases, and 7 bases stayed unmatched. CDR1 and CDR2 (germline): SGHTA, FQGTGA. The CDR3 has 16 residues. CDR3 coding DNA: TGTGCCAGCAGACCTTCCGGGACAGCGAACACCGGGGAGCTGTTTTTT. Protein: CASRPSGTANTGELFF.

This rearrangement joins TRBV9 to TRBJ2-2, with D perhaps matching TRBD2 (6 bases). CDR3 length: 16 amino acids. From germline, CDR1 is SGDLS and CDR2 YYNGEE. V was shortened by 4 bases and J by 4 bases, with 17 bases between the two germline ends. This CDR3 is CASSPREPLGTGELFF. Written as DNA, the CDR3 is TGTGCCAGCAGCCCCCGGGAGCCTTTGGGCACCGGGGAGCTGTTTTTT.